This T cell receptor beta chain was retrieved from a study of cytomegalovirus exposure and HLA in healthy donors. Study-level background: An early release of data contained some 80 million unique TCRs, which came from HLA-typed donors. General study findings and limits: Most subjects' HLA-A and HLA-B alleles were reportedly predicted from TCR beta sequences.

This clone was recorded only once. The antigen is unknown. After removal of 7 bases from V and 4 bases from J, the junction contained 7 bases not matched to a gene. CDR1 MDHEN and CDR2 SYDVKM come from the germline V gene. This CDR3 has 14 residues. 13 Jbeta primers and 60 Vbeta primers were used for the PCR. TCRdb's table, derived via immunoSEQ multiplex PCR, lists solely in-frame clones and lacks some. Here the sample spans approximately 160,000 clones, 75% being singletons. This sequence originates from a male donor in good health and CMV-seronegative. The chain is built from TRBV28 and TRBJ2-1; 7 bases match TRBD1. The source material was PBMCs. The CDR3 sequence is CASKPGQMYNEQFF. In DNA, the CDR3 is TGTGCCAGCAAACCGGGACAGATGTACAATGAGCAGTTCTTC.